A selection of T cell receptor beta chains follows, all from one sample in a study of technical replicates of blood from several donors. Assay: immunoSEQ multiplex PCR; the TCRdb copy retains only in-frame clones and omits some. The table has roughly 13,000 clones, less than 90% seen once; the top ten hold approximately 10%. The sample consisted of PBMCs. The receptors originated from a human donor in good health. Both conserved end residues are part of each CDR3. The D gene is left open where the match is weak. Size values are once, few and many counts, or a class for expanded clones, and some rows have none.

TRBV7-6,TRBD2,.,TRBJ2-3,TGTGCCAGCAGCTTATCGCCCTCGCTGCGGGAGGGCCTGGATACGCAGTATTTT,CASSLSPSLREGLDTQYF
TRBV27,.,.,TRBJ2-1,TGTGCCACTTCTAGGAAGGCGTACAATGAGCAGTTCTTC,CATSRKAYNEQFF
TRBV15,.,.,TRBJ1-5,TGTGCCACCAGCAGAGCCCGATCTGTTCGGGCAGGGTTTTATCAGCCCCAGCATTTT,CATSRARSVRAGFYQPQHF
TRBV6-1,.,.,TRBJ1-1,TGTGCCAGCAGGTTGACAGGCCCCGGGGCTGAAGCTTTCTTT,CASRLTGPGAEAFF
TRBV27,TRBD1,.,TRBJ1-5,TGTGCCAGCAGTGATAGTTCGACAGGGGGCCCCAATCAGCCCCAGCATTTT,CASSDSSTGGPNQPQHF
TRBV5-1,.,.,TRBJ2-5,TGCGCCAGCAGCTTGGTAGGGACTCCCCAAGAGACCCAGTACTTC,CASSLVGTPQETQYF
TRBV11-3,.,.,TRBJ2-3,TGTGCCAGCAGACCCGGGACTGCTGGGATTTCAGATACGCAGTATTTT,CASRPGTAGISDTQYF
TRBV28,.,.,TRBJ1-2,TGTGCCAGCAGTACAGGGCGCAGGGGCTACACCTTC,CASSTGRRGYTF
TRBV25-1,TRBD2,.,TRBJ2-1,TGTGCCAGCAGGCGGGGGGGGAACAATGAGCAGTTCTTC,CASRRGGNNEQFF
TRBV7-2,.,.,TRBJ1-2,TGTGCCACCCAGGTTAACTATGGCTACACCTTC,CATQVNYGYTF
TRBV19,TRBD1,.,TRBJ2-7,TGTGCCAGTAGTATCAAGGGGGCAGAATACTACGAGCAGTACTTC,CASSIKGAEYYEQYF
TRBV5-1,.,.,TRBJ1-1,TGCGCCAGCAGCTCCTGGACAGTGAACACTGAAGCTTTCTTT,CASSSWTVNTEAFF
TRBV5-1,.,.,TRBJ2-7,TGCGCCAGCAGCTTGGCTGGCAGTTCCGAGCAGTACTTC,CASSLAGSSEQYF
TRBV28,TRBD1,.,TRBJ1-5,TGTGCCAGCAGTCCGAGGACAGGGTCGAGCAATCAGCCCCAGCATTTT,CASSPRTGSSNQPQHF
TRBV5-5,TRBD1,.,TRBJ1-5,TGTGCCAGCAGCTTTTTTGGGACAGCTGATCAGCCCCAGCATTTT,CASSFFGTADQPQHF
TRBV9,TRBD2,.,TRBJ2-1,TGTGCCAGCAGCGTGCTAGCGGGTAATGAGCAGTTCTTC,CASSVLAGNEQFF
TRBV11-3,.,.,TRBJ2-1,TGTGCCAGCAGCCCACCCCGAGGTGGAGAGCAGTTCTTC,CASSPPRGGEQFF
TRBV27,TRBD2,few,TRBJ2-1,TGTGCCAGCACCCGAGCGGGAGGAACCTACAATGAGCAGTTCTTC,CASTRAGGTYNEQFF
TRBV30,.,.,TRBJ2-5,TGTGCCTGGAGTGGGGGGCTACAAGAGACCCAGTACTTC,CAWSGGLQETQYF
TRBV2,.,.,TRBJ2-7,TGTGCCAGCAGTCCGGACAGCTCCTACGAGCAGTACTTC,CASSPDSSYEQYF
TRBV27,.,.,TRBJ2-3,TGTGCCAGCAGTAAAGACAGGTTTTTCACAGATACGCAGTATTTT,CASSKDRFFTDTQYF
TRBV19,.,.,TRBJ2-3,TGTGCCAGTACCTCCCGCACAGATACGCAGTATTTT,CASTSRTDTQYF
TRBV6-5,TRBD1,.,TRBJ1-2,TGTGCCAGCAGTTCCGGACAGGCAGCTAACTATGGCTACACCTTC,CASSSGQAANYGYTF
TRBV7-6,TRBD2,.,TRBJ2-1,TGTGCCAGCACTAGCGGGAGTAATGGTGAGCAGTTCTTC,CASTSGSNGEQFF
TRBV28,.,.,TRBJ2-7,TGTGCCAGCAGTCCGATTTCCCCGCGGCGTTTTTCCTACGAGCAGTACTTC,CASSPISPRRFSYEQYF
TRBV18,TRBD1,.,TRBJ1-2,TGTGCCAGCTCACCACAAGGACAGGGGAACTATGGCTACACCTTC,CASSPQGQGNYGYTF
TRBV5-1,TRBD2,.,TRBJ2-7,TGCGCCAGCAGCTTGGGGCCGACTAGCGCTCAAGGGGGCGAGCAGTACTTC,CASSLGPTSAQGGEQYF
TRBV18,.,.,TRBJ2-3,TGTGCCAGCTCACCCCCTCGTTTGGCCACAGATACGCAGTATTTT,CASSPPRLATDTQYF
TRBV30,TRBD1,.,TRBJ1-5,TGTGCCTGGGCTACCGGGACAGGATTTGATCAGCCCCAGCATTTT,CAWATGTGFDQPQHF
TRBV18,.,.,TRBJ1-5,TGTGCCAGCTCACCCGATGGGCTCAAACAGCCCCAGCATTTT,CASSPDGLKQPQHF
TRBV19,.,.,TRBJ2-1,TGTGCCAGTAGTATTGAGCGGGCCCTGGGCTCCTACAATGAGCAGTTCTTC,CASSIERALGSYNEQFF
TRBV4-1,.,.,TRBJ2-7,TGCGCCAGCAGCCGAGGCGTGGCTAACTCCTACGAGCAGTACTTC,CASSRGVANSYEQYF
TRBV19,.,.,TRBJ1-5,TGTGCCAGTAGTAGTCGGGGGGTCAATCAGCCCCAGCATTTT,CASSSRGVNQPQHF
TRBV4-2,.,once,TRBJ2-3,TGTGCCAGCAGCCAAGATGAGTATAGCACAGATACGCAGTATTTT,CASSQDEYSTDTQYF
TRBV19,.,.,TRBJ2-3,TGTGCCAGTAGTATGGGGCCGGGCACAGATACGCAGTATTTT,CASSMGPGTDTQYF
TRBV5-1,.,.,TRBJ2-3,TGCGCCAGCAGCTTGGCCGCGGCTCCCGGAGATACGCAGTATTTT,CASSLAAAPGDTQYF
TRBV2,.,few,TRBJ2-7,TGTGCCAGCAGTGAAGCGTTCGGGGTGCACCACGAGCAGTACTTC,CASSEAFGVHHEQYF
TRBV19,TRBD2,.,TRBJ2-2,TGTGCCAGTATCTTAGTGGCTAGCGGGCGCACCGGGGAGCTGTTTTTT,CASILVASGRTGELFF
TRBV11-2,.,.,TRBJ2-7,TGTGCCAGCACCGGTAGACAGTGGGGCTACGAGCAGTACTTC,CASTGRQWGYEQYF
TRBV11-2,TRBD2,.,TRBJ2-5,TGTGCCAGCAGCTCGGGACTAGCGGGGCCCCAAGAGACCCAGTACTTC,CASSSGLAGPQETQYF
TRBV5-1,.,.,TRBJ1-4,TGCGCCAGCAGCCACCAGGGGACCCTTAATGAAAAACTGTTTTTT,CASSHQGTLNEKLFF
TRBV29-1,.,.,TRBJ1-2,TGCAGCGTTGGGCAGAACTATGGCTACACCTTC,CSVGQNYGYTF
TRBV5-5,.,.,TRBJ2-7,TGTGCCAGCAGCTTGGAAGGAGATACCTACGAGCAGTACTTC,CASSLEGDTYEQYF
TRBV5-8,.,few,TRBJ1-2,TGTGCCAGCAGCTTCGGAATGGAACACAGCTATGGCTACACCTTC,CASSFGMEHSYGYTF
TRBV4-1,TRBD2,once,TRBJ2-4,TGCGCCAGCAGCCAAGATTTGCGGGAGCGCCAAAACATTCAGTACTTC,CASSQDLRERQNIQYF
TRBV7-8,TRBD2,.,TRBJ2-7,TGTGCCAGCAGTTTGACCGGGACTAGCTGGTCCTACGAGCAGTACTTC,CASSLTGTSWSYEQYF
TRBV27,.,.,TRBJ2-3,TGTGCCAGCGGGGAGTGGGTGGCACAGTATTTT,CASGEWVAQYF
TRBV29-1,.,.,TRBJ2-5,TGCAGCGTTCAGGGCGGGATCAGGGGGGAGACCCAGTACTTC,CSVQGGIRGETQYF
TRBV5-4,TRBD2,.,TRBJ2-3,TGTGCCAGCAGCGCGACTAGCGGGGGCCCCGGTACGCAGTATTTT,CASSATSGGPGTQYF
TRBV7-3,TRBD1,.,TRBJ2-1,TGTGCCAGCAGCCCTGGACAGGCCTACAATGAGCAGTTCTTC,CASSPGQAYNEQFF
TRBV27,TRBD1,.,TRBJ1-2,TGTGCCAGCAGTTTCGACAGGGGGCATGGCTACACCTTC,CASSFDRGHGYTF
TRBV10-2,.,.,TRBJ2-1,TGCGCCAGCAGTGAGTCGGAGGGAGGAGGGAATGAGCAGTTCTTC,CASSESEGGGNEQFF
TRBV7-6,.,.,TRBJ1-5,TGTGCCAGCAGCTTAGTAAAAGGGGATCAGCCCCAGCATTTT,CASSLVKGDQPQHF
TRBV9,TRBD1,once,TRBJ1-6,TGTGCCAGCAAGCAGCAGGGGGACAATTCACCCCTCCACTTT,CASKQQGDNSPLHF